The 15 T cell receptor beta chains reported below all come from one sample, sequenced in a study of cytomegalovirus exposure and HLA in healthy donors. It was with 60 Vbeta and 13 Jbeta primers that the PCR ran. Some clones are missing from TCRdb's copy, which holds only in-frame ones; the method was immunoSEQ multiplex PCR. Of about 150,000 clones in the sample, roughly 70% were seen once. Sequenced: PBMCs. Receptors originate from a man younger than 35 in good health and CMV-seropositive.

This sequence joins TRBV7-2 and TRBJ1-4; D uncertain. Germline loops: CDR1 SGHTA, CDR2 FQGNSA. The CDR3 runs to 15 residues. V lost 5 bases and J lost 4, with 14 bases in between. The CDR3 here is CASSPVGRVNEKLFF. The CDR3 DNA reads TGTGCCAGCAGCCCCGTGGGGAGGGTTAATGAAAAACTGTTTTTT.

CDR3 amino acids: CASRIQGAKNIQYF. As DNA, the CDR3 is TGCGCCAGCAGGATCCAGGGGGCCAAAAACATTCAGTACTTC. The V and J genes are TRBV5-1 and TRBJ2-4; TRBD1 might be the D (6 bases). This CDR3 spans 14 amino acids. CDR1 and CDR2 (germline): SGHRS, YFSETQ. The V gene lost 5 bases and the J gene lost 1 base, with 10 bases spanning the gap.

The chain has TRBV27 and TRBJ2-7; TRBD2 matches 10 bases. The CDR3 length is 16 residues. CDR1 and CDR2 from the germline V gene are MNHEY and SMNVEV (reference sequence). V lost 3 bases and J lost 6; bases outside the gene matches: 11. CDR3 bases: TGTGCCAGCAGTTTGGGGTCTAGCGGGAGCCGGTCCGAGCAGTACTTC. Translation: CASSLGSSGSRSEQYF.

The J gene is TRBJ2-5, the V gene TRBV18; possibly TRBD2 for D (5 bases). The CDR3 runs 14 residues. The V gene lost 1 base and the J gene lost 5 bases, with 11 bases spanning the gap. The germline V gene encodes CDR1 KGHSH and CDR2 LQKENI. The DNA for the CDR3 is TGTGCCAGCTCACCACGATCTGGGAGCGAGACCCAGTACTTC. Its protein product is CASSPRSGSETQYF.

The gene calls are TRBV5-1 and TRBJ2-5, with 8 bases aligning to TRBD2. Trimming took 6 bases from V and 1 from J; bases not matched to a gene: 5. There are 14 residues in the CDR3. Germline assignment: CDR1 SGHRS and CDR2 YFSETQ. CDR3 loop: CASTPGGVQETQYF. The CDR3 DNA reads as TGCGCCAGCACCCCCGGGGGGGTCCAAGAGACCCAGTACTTC.

This clone was seen a few times. The rearrangement links TRBV2 to TRBJ2-5; the match to TRBD2 covers 11 bases. Per the germline V gene, CDR1 is SNHLY and CDR2 is FYNNEI. The CDR3 covers 14 residues. The J segment lost 3 bases and the V segment lost 8 bases, leaving 5 bases of the junction unmatched. The CDR3 coding sequence is TGTGCCAGCCAGAATAGCGGGAGGGAAGAGACCCAGTACTTC. Its translation: CASQNSGREETQYF.

V is TRBV5-5 and J is TRBJ1-1; 7 bases map to TRBD1. V was pared by 3 bases and J by 9 bases, with 2 bases of the junction left unmatched. This CDR3 has 11 residues. Germline-derived CDR1 and CDR2 are SGHKS and YYEKEE (reference sequence). The CDR3 nucleotides read TGTGCCAGCAGCTGGGACAGCCAAGCTTTCTTT. It codes for CASSWDSQAFF.

J is TRBJ1-5 and V is TRBV18; D is uncertain. The CDR3 consists of 13 residues. V was clipped by 2 bases and J by 7 bases, with 9 bases between them. Per germline, CDR1 KGHSH and CDR2 LQKENI. The CDR3 DNA is TGTGCCAGCTCACCAGGGCGGGGACAGCCCCAGCATTTT. Amino acids: CASSPGRGQPQHF.

This clone was observed a few times. The chain employs TRBV27 and TRBJ2-7, with D hard to call. CDR1 and CDR2 (germline): MNHEY, SMNVEV (reference sequence). Trimming took off 6 bases at V and 1 base at J, with 10 bases between the two ends. The CDR3 runs to 13 residues. The CDR3, as DNA: TGTGCCAGCAGCCGTCGCGGATCCTACGAGCAGTACTTC. The encoded protein is CASSRRGSYEQYF.

This clone was recorded once. CDR3 protein: CASSYRRGNQPQHF. As DNA, the CDR3 is TGTGCCAGTAGCTACCGTCGGGGTAATCAGCCCCAGCATTTT. The chain employs TRBV19 and TRBJ1-5; D uncertain. The germline V and J ends were trimmed by 6 bases and 4 bases, with 13 bases remaining between them. Germline V gene data show CDR1 as LNHDA and CDR2 as SQIVND (reference sequence). This CDR3 spans 14 amino acids.

The rearrangement links TRBV13 to TRBJ1-3, with D maybe TRBD1 (5 bases). V shed 10 bases and J shed 2 bases, with 18 bases lying between them. The CDR3 is 15 amino acids. Germline CDR1 PRHDT, CDR2 FYEKMQ (reference sequence). CDR3 bases: TGTGCCACCATCCCTGGGAGGGGTCCTGGAAACACCATATATTTT. Protein sequence: CATIPGRGPGNTIYF. Full variable domain (remainder filled in from reference TRBV13 and TRBJ1-3): AAGVIQSPRHLIKEKRETATLKCYPIPRHDTVYWYQQGPGQDPQFLISFYEKMQSDKGSIPDRFSAQQFSDYHSELNMSSLELGDSALYFCATIPGRGPGNTIYFGEGSWLTVV.

V is TRBV25-1 and J is TRBJ1-1; the match to TRBD1 covers 9 bases. CDR3 length: 13 amino acids. Germline CDR1 is MGHDK and CDR2 is SYGVNS. V trimming: 6 bases; J trimming: 7 bases; junction bases outside the gene matches: 6. CDR3: CASSPGTGFEAFF. The DNA of the CDR3 is TGTGCCAGCAGCCCCGGGACAGGGTTTGAAGCTTTCTTT.

The rearrangement joins TRBV6-1 to TRBJ1-2; 8 bases agree with TRBD1. Losses at the gene ends were 10 bases for V and 4 bases for J; bases not matched to a gene: 14. This CDR3 spans 15 amino acids. Germline loops: CDR1 MNHNS, CDR2 SASEGT. The CDR3 DNA sequence: TGTGCCAAAACAATTCAGGGGGCTCGGGGCTATGGCTACACCTTC. Protein sequence: CAKTIQGARGYGYTF.

This chain uses TRBV11-3 with TRBJ2-3, with 10 bases matching TRBD2. Trimming took 1 base from V and 3 from J; bases not matched to a gene: 4. Germline V CDR1 and CDR2: SGHNT, YENEEA. The CDR3 totals 16 residues. CDR3 sequence (DNA): TGTGCCAGCAGCTTAGCGGGACTAGCGTTTACAGATACGCAGTATTTT. This translates into CASSLAGLAFTDTQYF.

The chain joins TRBV5-5 to TRBJ2-5; D is perhaps TRBD2 (6 bases). This CDR3 spans 12 amino acids. From germline, CDR1 is SGHKS and CDR2 YYEKEE (reference sequence). V was trimmed by 10 bases and J by 3 bases, leaving 13 bases between them. CDR3 DNA: TGTGCCGCCTCCGGGGGTGAAGAGACCCAGTACTTC. It specifies CAASGGEETQYF.